This T cell receptor (beta chain) originates from a study of response to subunit inactivated influenza vaccine. TCRdb re-derived calls from the RT-PCR reads in MiXCR, one entry per CDR3 protein. The repertoire holds more than 450,000 distinct CDR3 sequences, with 7.6% as singletons. The germline gives CDR1 DFQATT, CDR2 SNEGSKA (reference sequence). This CDR3 is 15 amino acids long. J gave up 6 bases and V 6 bases, and 12 bases lay outside the gene matches. This clonotype came up a few times. The material was PBMCs from blood, obtained less than 30 months after vaccination. The clonotype originates from a man aged 45-69 years who received an inactivated influenza vaccine. The J gene is TRBJ2-7, the V gene TRBV20-1; 12 bases fit TRBD2. Here the CDR3 reads CSATLTSGGDSEQYF. The CDR3 nucleotides are TGCAGTGCAACCTTGACTAGCGGGGGTGACAGCGAGCAGTACTTC.